The table lists the clone carrying this T cell receptor (beta chain) with a count of one. No antigen is known for it. This sample stems from a study of PD-1 blockade in classical Hodgkin lymphoma. Points from the study as a whole: CD4+ TCR diversity, unlike CD8+, climbed significantly by C4D1.

Relapses following autologous stem cell transplantation were seen in all patients, with brentuximab vedotin exposure varying. The protocol was immunoSEQ multiplex PCR, while the TCRdb copy is restricted to in-frame clones and leaves out a portion. The data contain around 91,000 clones, roughly 76% of them singletons. The CDR3 spans 15 residues. V lost 3 bases and J 6 bases, leaving 19 bases between the germline ends. Germline values: CDR1 SGHRS, CDR2 YFSETQ. V usage is TRBV5-1 and J usage is TRBJ2-7, with D possibly matching TRBD2 (5 bases). The specimen was peripheral blood mononuclear cells (PBMCs), collected before the second cycle of nivolumab. The sequence was obtained from a human donor with classical Hodgkin lymphoma. The CDR3 is CASSSSGGGVGEQYF. The CDR3 DNA reads TGCGCCAGCAGCTCAAGCGGCGGTGGGGTCGGCGAGCAGTACTTC.